This is a list of T cell receptor beta chains from one sample in a study of shared clonotypes between healthy human individuals. Clones were read by immunoSEQ multiplex PCR, and TCRdb kept only the in-frame ones, dropping some. Here the sample spans about 2.2 million clones, about 93% being singletons. The sample was naive CD8+ T cells from PBMCs. The receptors here all came from a man between 18 and 35 years old in good health. Some clones in this sample may be carry-over from other donors' samples. Each CDR3 is given with its conserved first and last residue. Each record gives: CDR3 DNA, CDR3 protein, D gene, V gene, J gene, clone size. The D gene is left open where the match is weak. Expanded clones get a size class; other rows say once, few or many, or leave the size out.

TGTGCCAGCAGCTTTGCGCAGGGGGCCTACGAGCAGTACTTC	CASSFAQGAYEQYF	TRBD1	TRBV7-2	TRBJ2-7	.
TGTGCCAGCAGCCCTACTAGCGGGGGGGCCACAGATACGCAGTATTTT	CASSPTSGGATDTQYF	TRBD2	TRBV4-2	TRBJ2-3	.
TGTGCCAGCAGGGAACTAGTACTCCCTTACAATGAGCAGTTCTTC	CASRELVLPYNEQFF	.	TRBV6-1	TRBJ2-1	.
TGTGCCAGCAGCCAAGATCCGGGGTACAACTACGAGCAGTACTTC	CASSQDPGYNYEQYF	.	TRBV14	TRBJ2-7	.
TGTGCCAGCAGCTTGGGATGGACAGGGAGGATTTCCTCTGGAAACACCATATATTTT	CASSLGWTGRISSGNTIYF	TRBD1	TRBV5-6	TRBJ1-3	.
TGCGCCAGCAGCCGGACTAGCGGGAGGGATACGCAGTATTTT	CASSRTSGRDTQYF	TRBD2	TRBV4-3	TRBJ2-3	.
TGTGCCAGCAGCTTGGTTGGCAGGGGCGGCCAGCCCCAGCATTTT	CASSLVGRGGQPQHF	.	TRBV5-8	TRBJ1-5	.
TGTGCCAGCAGCTTTTCTAGCGGGAGGTACGAGCAGTACTTC	CASSFSSGRYEQYF	TRBD2	TRBV11-2	TRBJ2-7	.
TGCGCCAGCAGCCAAGAAAGGGCCCGATATCAGCCCCAGCATTTT	CASSQERARYQPQHF	.	TRBV4-1	TRBJ1-5	.
TGTGCCACCAGCAGGACAGGGGATGAAAAACTGTTTTTT	CATSRTGDEKLFF	TRBD1	TRBV15	TRBJ1-4	few
TGTGCCAGCAGCCCCCCCGGGGGGAACTATGGCTACACCTTC	CASSPPGGNYGYTF	.	TRBV5-6	TRBJ1-2	.
TGCGCCAGCAGCTTGGCGCAGGGACGAGTCGGGGAGACCCAGTACTTC	CASSLAQGRVGETQYF	.	TRBV5-1	TRBJ2-5	once
TGTGCCAGCAGCTTCTCTGCCGCTAGCACAGATACGCAGTATTTT	CASSFSAASTDTQYF	.	TRBV5-5	TRBJ2-3	.
TGCGCCAGCAGCCCGCACCCGGGCCCTTACAATGAGCAGTTCTTC	CASSPHPGPYNEQFF	.	TRBV4-1	TRBJ2-1	.
TGTGCCAGCAGGGCCGGCAGGGGGGAGACCCAGTACTTC	CASRAGRGETQYF	TRBD1	TRBV2	TRBJ2-5	.
TGTGCCAGCAGCCCGGGGACAGGGGCAAATGAAAAACTGTTTTTT	CASSPGTGANEKLFF	TRBD1	TRBV7-2	TRBJ1-4	.
TGTGCCAGCAGCGAGCCCACAGGTAGTGGGGCCAACGTCCTGACTTTC	CASSEPTGSGANVLTF	.	TRBV9	TRBJ2-6	once
TGTGCCATCAGTGACCCGGACAGGGGGCTTCATGGCTACACCTTC	CAISDPDRGLHGYTF	TRBD1	TRBV10-3	TRBJ1-2	once
TGTGCCAGCAGCTTATTCGACAGGGATACCGGGGAGCTGTTTTTT	CASSLFDRDTGELFF	TRBD1	TRBV7-9	TRBJ2-2	.
TGTGCCAGCAGCCAAGGGTTTGGCTACACCTTC	CASSQGFGYTF	.	TRBV9	TRBJ1-2	.
TGTGCTAGTGGTAATGGACAGGGGCGCCCCTATGGCTACACCTTC	CASGNGQGRPYGYTF	TRBD1	TRBV12-5	TRBJ1-2	.
TGTGCCAGCAGCCCTAGAGCGGGGTCTCGCACAGATACGCAGTATTTT	CASSPRAGSRTDTQYF	TRBD2	TRBV7-9	TRBJ2-3	.
TGTGCCAGTAAAGGAGATACGCAGTATTTT	CASKGDTQYF	.	TRBV19	TRBJ2-3	once
TGTGCCAGCAGCTTAGTCCAGGGGAACTATGGCTACACCTTC	CASSLVQGNYGYTF	.	TRBV7-9	TRBJ1-2	few
TGTGCCAGTAGTCCGGGACAGGCCCTCTACGAGCAGTACTTC	CASSPGQALYEQYF	TRBD1	TRBV19	TRBJ2-7	.
TGTGCCAGCAGCTTACTACAGGGACCGGATACGCAGTATTTT	CASSLLQGPDTQYF	.	TRBV7-8	TRBJ2-3	once
TGTGCCAGTAGTATGGTAGCGGTGAGCTCCTACGAGCAGTACTTC	CASSMVAVSSYEQYF	.	TRBV19	TRBJ2-7	.
TGTGCCAGCAGCAAAGTGAAAGAGGATCTAAACACCGGGGAGCTGTTTTTT	CASSKVKEDLNTGELFF	.	TRBV21-1	TRBJ2-2	.
TGTGCCAGCAGCTCCGGGACAGGGGTGTGGGAGACCCAGTACTTC	CASSSGTGVWETQYF	TRBD1	TRBV7-9	TRBJ2-5	.
TGTGCCAGCAGCTTAGGGAGCTCTGGAAACACCATATATTTT	CASSLGSSGNTIYF	.	TRBV7-6	TRBJ1-3	.
TGTGCCAGCAGCTTATACCGGACTAGCGGCTACGAGCAGTACTTC	CASSLYRTSGYEQYF	TRBD2	TRBV7-3	TRBJ2-7	.
TGTGCCAGCAGCGCCTGGCGCGGGGCAAGCACCGGGGAGCTGTTTTTT	CASSAWRGASTGELFF	.	TRBV7-9	TRBJ2-2	.
TGTGCCAGCAGCTTATTCGACGGTGGATGGGTTTACGAGCAGTACTTC	CASSLFDGGWVYEQYF	.	TRBV7-8	TRBJ2-7	.
TGCAGCGCAAAACTCGGACAGTTGGGAGAGCAGTACTTC	CSAKLGQLGEQYF	.	TRBV29-1	TRBJ2-7	.
TGCGCCAGCAGCTTTTCCGGGACAGCTAACACTGAAGCTTTCTTT	CASSFSGTANTEAFF	TRBD1	TRBV5-1	TRBJ1-1	.
TGTGCCAGCAGCTTAGGGTCAGGTACGCAGTATTTT	CASSLGSGTQYF	.	TRBV11-2	TRBJ2-3	.
TGTGCCAGCAGCCAAGAAGAGGGGGCAGGGCAATACTACAATGAGCAGTTCTTC	CASSQEEGAGQYYNEQFF	TRBD1	TRBV14	TRBJ2-1	.
TGCGCCAGCAGCCAAGTTAGCGGGGGGGGATACGAGCAGTACTTC	CASSQVSGGGYEQYF	TRBD2	TRBV4-3	TRBJ2-7	.
TGCGCCAGCAGCCCAAAGACTAGCGACAATGAGCAGTTCTTC	CASSPKTSDNEQFF	TRBD2	TRBV4-1	TRBJ2-1	.
TGTGCCACCAGCCCAGACAGGGAGGGAAAAGATACGCAGTATTTT	CATSPDREGKDTQYF	.	TRBV15	TRBJ2-3	.
TGTGCCAGCAGTGATAGGAATTCACCCCTCCACTTT	CASSDRNSPLHF	.	TRBV25-1	TRBJ1-6	.